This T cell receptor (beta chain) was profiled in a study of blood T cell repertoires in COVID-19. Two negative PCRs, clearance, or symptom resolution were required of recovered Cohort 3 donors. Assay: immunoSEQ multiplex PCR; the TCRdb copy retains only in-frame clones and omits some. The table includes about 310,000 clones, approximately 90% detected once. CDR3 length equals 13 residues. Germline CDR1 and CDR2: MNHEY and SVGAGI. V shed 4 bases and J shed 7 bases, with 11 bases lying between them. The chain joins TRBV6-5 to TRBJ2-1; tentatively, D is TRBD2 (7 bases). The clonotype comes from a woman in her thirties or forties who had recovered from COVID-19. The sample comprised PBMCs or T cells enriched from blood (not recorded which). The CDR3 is CASSLGGRNEQFF. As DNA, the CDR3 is TGTGCCAGCAGTTTGGGGGGGCGGAATGAGCAGTTCTTC.